What follows are 12 T cell receptor beta chains derived from one specimen sequenced in a study of T cells in Graves' hyperthyroidism and ophthalmopathy. TCR beta CDR3 regions were amplified from RNA transcripts. When the TCR CDR3 underwent first-round RT-PCR, the HTBI primer set was used. TCRdb processed the multiplex PCR reads anew with MiXCR; each CDR3 protein has one entry. The sample has under 700,000 distinct CDR3 sequences; over 15% are singletons. Sequenced: blood. The receptors derive from a woman in her late teens or twenties with Graves' hyperthyroidism.

A few counts support this clonotype. The CDR3 DNA reads TGTGCCAGCAGTGGAAATCAGGGAATTTGGAATCAGCCCCAGCATTTT. Translated, it gives CASSGNQGIWNQPQHF. The chain is built from TRBV6-1 and TRBJ1-5; D is perhaps TRBD1 (5 bases). V lost 4 bases and J lost 4, with 17 bases in between. Germline V gene sequence: CDR1 MNHNS, CDR2 SASEGT. There are 16 residues in the CDR3.

This clonotype was counted a few times. Germline is not matched at one junction end, which may reflect a read error. The genes are TRBV28 and TRBJ2-7; the match to TRBD2 covers 9 bases. Germline CDR1 is MDHEN and CDR2 is SYDVKM. This CDR3 has 15 residues. DNA of the CDR3: TGTGCCAGCAGCAAAGGGGGGACTAGCTCCTACGAGCAGTGCTTC. Its protein product is CASSKGGTSSYEQCF.

The gene calls are TRBV9 and TRBJ2-3, with D hard to call. The CDR3 has 13 residues. V was clipped by 7 bases and J by 2 bases, with 11 bases between them. From germline, CDR1 is SGDLS and CDR2 YYNGEE. The chain's CDR3 is CASQSPVTDTQYF. CDR3 DNA: TGTGCCAGCCAAAGCCCGGTCACAGATACGCAGTATTTT.

This clonotype was seen repeatedly, ten times or more. This chain connects TRBV6-5 to TRBJ2-3; D gene ambiguous. The germline V gene encodes CDR1 MNHEY and CDR2 SVGAGI. Trimming stripped 2 bases from V and 0 bases from J, with 15 bases between. The CDR3 length is 17 residues. For the CDR3, the DNA is TGTGCCAGCAGTTACCCTAGGTCGGCGACTAGCACAGATACGCAGTATTTT. Protein sequence: CASSYPRSATSTDTQYF.

The rearrangement uses TRBV4-1 and TRBJ2-2, with TRBD2 matching 16 bases. From germline, CDR1 is MGHRA and CDR2 YSYEKL. The CDR3 loop spans 20 amino acids. Trimming at V came to 3 bases and at J to 3 bases, leaving 10 bases not matched to a gene. CDR3 sequence (DNA): TGCGCCAGCAGCCACGTCCCGGGACTAGCGGGAGGGCCGGACACCGGGGAGCTGTTTTTT. Protein sequence: CASSHVPGLAGGPDTGELFF.

The rearrangement uses TRBV3-1 and TRBJ1-2; the D is unclear. CDR3 length equals 13 residues. Germline-derived CDR1 and CDR2 are LGHDT and YNNKEL (reference sequence). Between the trimmed V and J ends, which lost 0 bases and 13 bases, there was a span of 15 bases. The CDR3 DNA reads as TGTGCCAGCAGCCAAGATCTAGGAGTCCTTGGCACCTTC. It yields the protein CASSQDLGVLGTF.

The chain joins TRBV7-6 to TRBJ2-3; TRBD2 agrees at 9 bases. After removal of 0 bases from V and 7 bases from J, the junction contained 5 bases not matched to a gene. The CDR3 loop spans 15 amino acids. Germline CDR1 and CDR2: SGHVS and FNYEAQ. CDR3 amino acids: CASSLAAGGINTQYF. The CDR3 coding sequence is TGTGCCAGCAGCTTAGCGGCGGGGGGGATCAATACGCAGTATTTT.

In this sample, this clonotype turned up many times. The rearrangement uses TRBV3-1 and TRBJ1-6; 12 nucleotides agree with TRBD1. The CDR3 has 16 residues. Germline loops: CDR1 LGHDT, CDR2 YNNKEL (reference sequence). V dropped 1 base and J dropped 10; count of bases not matched to a gene: 5. The CDR3 nucleotides read TGTGCCAGCAGCCAAGTGGGACAGGGGGCTATCTCACCCCTCCACTTT. This codes for CASSQVGQGAISPLHF.

The gene calls are TRBV24-1 and TRBJ2-7; 10 positions match TRBD1. Per germline, CDR1 KGHDR and CDR2 SFDVKD. CDR3 length: 13 amino acids. V lost 7 bases to trimming and J lost 7 bases; unmatched junction nucleotides: 6. CDR3 sequence (DNA): TGTGCCACCAGCCGGGACAGGGGATCAGAGCAGTACTTC. It codes for CATSRDRGSEQYF.

In this sample, this clonotype turned up many times. This chain links TRBV20-1 with TRBJ2-3; 12 nucleotides line up with TRBD2. The germline CDR1 and CDR2 sequences are DFQATT and SNEGSKA (reference sequence). Trimming took 3 bases from V and 3 from J; bases not matched to a gene: 1. CDR3 size: 14 residues. The CDR3 coding sequence is TGCAGTGCTAGTGGACTAGCGGGAACAGATACGCAGTATTTT. Amino acids: CSASGLAGTDTQYF.

This clonotype has ten or more counts. The chain has TRBV11-2 and TRBJ2-1; 10 bases are shared with TRBD2. This CDR3 comprises 16 residues. The V gene end was trimmed by 6 bases and the J gene end by 5 bases; junction bases not matched to a gene: 10. Germline V lookup: CDR1 SGHAT, CDR2 FQNNGV. The CDR3 region is CASRSISGGPDNEQFF. The CDR3 nucleotides are TGTGCCAGCAGATCCATTAGCGGGGGGCCCGACAATGAGCAGTTCTTC.

This clonotype was observed at least ten times. The genes are TRBV11-2 and TRBJ1-1; D may be TRBD1 (5 bases). Deletions cut 8 bases from V and 0 bases from J, with 22 bases between. The CDR3 length is 17 residues. Germline loops: CDR1 SGHAT, CDR2 FQNNGV. The CDR3 spells CASGKSGGGGMNTEAFF. As DNA, the CDR3 is TGTGCCAGCGGAAAAAGCGGGGGGGGAGGCATGAACACTGAAGCTTTCTTT.